What follows describes a single T cell receptor (beta chain). This sample is part of a study of blood T cell repertoires in COVID-19. Study-level background: Sources were T cells, B-cell-depleted T cells, or PBMCs; the material itself was cDNA or gDNA.

The data were produced by immunoSEQ multiplex PCR, yet TCRdb's version contains in-frame clones alone and is incomplete. The table records roughly 200,000 clones, 76% of them present only once. CDR1 is MGHRA and CDR2 is YSYEKL in the germline V gene. V was clipped by 0 bases and J by 7 bases, with 10 bases between them. This CDR3 spans 13 amino acids. Sequencing was carried out using peripheral blood. This clonotype was sampled from a woman between 45 and 65 years old with active or convalescent COVID-19. The chain couples TRBV4-1 to TRBJ2-7; D unresolved. CDR3 sequence: CASSQEGWREQYF. The CDR3 coding sequence is TGCGCCAGCAGCCAAGAAGGTTGGAGAGAGCAGTACTTC.